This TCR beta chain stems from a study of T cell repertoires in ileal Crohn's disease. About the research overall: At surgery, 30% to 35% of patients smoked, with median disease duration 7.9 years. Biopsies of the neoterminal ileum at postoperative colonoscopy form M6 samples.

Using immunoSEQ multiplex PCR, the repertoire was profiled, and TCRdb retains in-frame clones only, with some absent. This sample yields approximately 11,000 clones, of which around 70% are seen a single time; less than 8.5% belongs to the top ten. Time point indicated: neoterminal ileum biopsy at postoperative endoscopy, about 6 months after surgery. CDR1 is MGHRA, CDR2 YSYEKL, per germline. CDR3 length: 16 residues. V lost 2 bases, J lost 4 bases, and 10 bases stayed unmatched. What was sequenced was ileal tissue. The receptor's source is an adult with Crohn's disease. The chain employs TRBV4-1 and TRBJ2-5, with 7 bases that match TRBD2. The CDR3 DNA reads TGCGCCAGCAGCCAATACTCTGGCGGGGGACCAGAGACCCAGTACTTC. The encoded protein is CASSQYSGGGPETQYF.